This T cell receptor beta chain was obtained from a study of tumor-infiltrating lymphocytes in localized non-small cell lung cancer. The overall study: Each patient gave resected tumor and non-adjacent uninvolved lung tissue.

The method was immunoSEQ multiplex PCR; TCRdb's version includes in-frame clones alone and lacks a portion of them. In the table there are some 10,000 clones, about 62% of which are singletons. Study observations and caveats: No T-cell fraction difference was seen between IM1 and IM2 tumors. Only some patients had TCR sequencing, depending on available tissue. TCRbeta sequencing showed higher T cell infiltration in tumors than uninvolved lung.

By share of the sample, this clone is medium-sized. What it binds is unknown. The V gene lost 3 bases and the J gene lost 7 bases, with 10 bases spanning the gap. Germline CDR1 is SGHVS and CDR2 is FQNEAQ. This CDR3 comprises 13 residues. This chain joins TRBV7-8 and TRBJ1-5; no clear D gene. Sequenced material: uninvolved lung tissue not adjacent to the tumor. This receptor was obtained from a human donor with non-small cell lung cancer. The CDR3 bases are TGTGCCAGCAGCTTCCACACGAGGCAGCCCCAGCATTTT. Residues: CASSFHTRQPQHF.